The subject of this entry is one TCR beta chain. Its specificity is unknown. The sample originates from a study of a mutant IDH1 vaccine in newly diagnosed glioma. Study background: A roughly 62% male, approximately 38% female split and a mean age of roughly 37 years characterized treated patients. Weeks 35 and 47 hosted visits V12 and V13, respectively.

Profiling relied on immunoSEQ multiplex PCR, and the TCRdb table lists in-frame clones only, not all of them. The profile shows about 68,000 clones, roughly 80% of them singletons. Findings of the study overall: Apparently unrelated to pseudoprogression were changes in the top peripheral T cell clonotypes.

Time point given: week 35, safety follow-up. The content of each vaccine dose was 300 ug of mutant IDH1 20-mer peptide, and topical imiquimod accompanied it. The sequence came from a man younger than 35 with glioma. This specimen consisted of PBMCs, obtained from a glioma patient whose treatment included an IDH1 peptide vaccine.

CDR3 sequence reads: CASAYTATGNSPLHF. For the CDR3, the DNA is TGTGCCAGCGCTTACACAGCTACGGGTAATTCACCCCTCCACTTT. The V and J genes are TRBV6-6 and TRBJ1-6; D uncertain. The ends were cut back, 8 bases at V and 6 bases at J, with 17 bases in the middle. Germline CDR1 reads MNHNY; CDR2 reads SVGAGI (reference sequence). The CDR3 is 15 amino acids.